The clone carrying this TCR beta chain has ten or more counts. What it recognizes is unknown. The investigators amplified TCR beta CDR3 regions from RNA transcripts. TCR CDR3 regions were first amplified by RT-PCR with HTBI primers. Via MiXCR, TCRdb re-called the multiplex PCR reads, giving one row per CDR3 protein. The sample includes roughly 57,000 distinct CDR3 sequences, about 50% of them seen just once. This record belongs to a study of T cells in Graves' hyperthyroidism and ophthalmopathy. The study left out patients who had uncontrolled infection, other autoimmune disease, pregnancy or lactation. Using around 10 ml of fresh peripheral blood, PBMCs were prepared. Study-level results: Expanded thyroid clonotypes (above 0.001) were mostly also found in blood.

The sequence derives from a woman in her fifties or sixties with Graves' ophthalmopathy. Material for sequencing was blood.

The DNA for the CDR3 is TGTGCCAGCAGTGAAGTCAACAAGGGGGAGGAGCAGTTCTTC. Translation gives CASSEVNKGEEQFF. The chain carries TRBV6-1 and TRBJ2-1, with D possibly TRBD1 on 6 matching bases. The germline V gene has CDR1 MNHNS and CDR2 SASEGT. This CDR3 contains 14 residues. Trimming shortened V by 1 base and J by 10 bases, and 14 bases separated the two germline ends.